A single sample gave rise to the 29 T cell receptor beta chains below, sequenced in a study of blood T cell repertoires in COVID-19. The data were produced by immunoSEQ multiplex PCR, yet TCRdb's version contains in-frame clones alone and is incomplete. The top ten hold more than 45% of the sample, which has more than 25,000 clones, over 75% seen once. The specimen sequenced was peripheral blood. All receptors derive from a man over 45 with active or convalescent COVID-19.

J is TRBJ1-2 and V is TRBV19; unclear D gene. The germline V and J ends were trimmed by 5 bases and 4 bases, with 17 bases remaining between them. Germline loops: CDR1 LNHDA, CDR2 SQIVND (reference sequence). The CDR3 extends over 15 amino acids. In nucleotides, the CDR3 is TGTGCCAGTAGTTTTAGGACTAGCTCGGTCTATGGCTACACCTTC. Translated: CASSFRTSSVYGYTF.

This clone has more than one count but fewer than ten. The genes are TRBV2 and TRBJ1-2; 10 bases line up with TRBD1. With 8 bases clipped from V and 8 bases from J, the junction kept 11 bases outside the gene matches. The germline V gene has CDR1 SNHLY and CDR2 FYNNEI. This CDR3 is built from 14 residues. CDR3 bases: TGTGCCAGCGGTATGAGGGACAGGGGATCGGGCTACACCTTC. Protein: CASGMRDRGSGYTF.

The V and J genes are TRBV3-1 (or the pseudogene TRBV3-2) and TRBJ2-2, with TRBD2 as a possible D gene (6 bases). Per the germline V gene, CDR1 is LGHDT and CDR2 is YNNKEL (reference sequence). This CDR3 contains 17 residues. V was clipped by 4 bases and J by 0 bases, with 15 bases between them. The CDR3 protein is CASSPEEGGANTGELFF. The CDR3 DNA follows: TGTGCCAGCAGCCCCGAGGAGGGAGGAGCGAACACCGGGGAGCTGTTTTTT.

V usage is TRBV11-3 and J usage is TRBJ2-1; 10 nucleotides agree with TRBD2. The junction had 7 bases not matched to a gene; V was cut back by 5 bases and J by 3 bases. The CDR3 is 16 amino acids. Germline-derived CDR1 and CDR2 are SGHNT and YENEEA. Here the CDR3 reads CASSAKGLAFYNEQFF. In DNA form, the CDR3 reads TGTGCCAGCAGCGCCAAGGGACTAGCGTTCTACAATGAGCAGTTCTTC.

In this sample, this clone turned up once. The rearrangement joins TRBV2 to TRBJ1-2; 11 bases fit TRBD1. The CDR3 spans 13 residues. Germline values: CDR1 SNHLY, CDR2 FYNNEI. The V segment lost 8 bases and the J segment 7 bases; nucleotides outside the gene matches: 6. The CDR3 region is CASGRTGGFGYTF. The CDR3 coding sequence is TGTGCCAGCGGGCGGACAGGGGGCTTTGGCTACACCTTC.

The chain joins TRBV3-1 (or the pseudogene TRBV3-2) to TRBJ2-1, with TRBD2 as a possible D gene (6 bases). The CDR3 covers 13 residues. Trimming shortened V by 4 bases and J by 8 bases, and 12 bases separated the two germline ends. In germline, CDR1 is LGHDT, CDR2 YNNKEL (reference sequence). The CDR3 loop reads CASSRGAMYEQFF. The DNA for the CDR3 is TGTGCCAGCAGCCGCGGGGCTATGTATGAGCAGTTCTTC.

J is TRBJ2-2 and V is TRBV28; D is perhaps TRBD2 (5 bases). Germline V gene lookup returns CDR1 MDHEN and CDR2 SYDVKM. V shed 5 bases and J shed 1 base, with 5 bases lying between them. The CDR3 length is 13 residues. CDR3 sequence: CASSEGNTGELFF. The CDR3, as DNA: TGTGCCAGCAGTGAGGGGAACACCGGGGAGCTGTTTTTT.

The chain employs TRBV6-5 and TRBJ1-5; TRBD1 might be the D (6 bases). The germline V and J ends were trimmed by 7 bases and 4 bases, with 14 bases remaining between them. The CDR3 has 14 residues. The germline gives CDR1 MNHEY, CDR2 SVGAGI. CDR3 loop: CASIPDRGNQPQHF. Here the CDR3 DNA reads TGTGCCAGCATTCCGGACAGAGGGAATCAGCCCCAGCATTTT.

The V and J genes are TRBV12-3 or TRBV12-4 and TRBJ2-7; D perhaps matches TRBD2 (6 bases). V lost 3 bases and J 2 bases, leaving 8 bases between the germline ends. This CDR3 is built from 13 residues. The CDR3 is CASSFGTAYEQYF. The DNA of the CDR3 is TGTGCCAGCAGTTTTGGGACTGCCTACGAGCAGTACTTC.

V gene TRBV7-3 combines with J gene TRBJ2-1; TRBD1 aligns across 9 bases. The CDR3 contains 14 residues. V shed 5 bases, J shed 6 bases, and the junction held 5 bases outside the gene matches. Germline V lookup: CDR1 SGHTA, CDR2 FQGTGA. The CDR3 region has the DNA TGTGCCAGCAGCCGCGGGACAGGGAGCAATGAGCAGTTCTTC. It encodes CASSRGTGSNEQFF.

This chain connects TRBV14 to TRBJ1-1; a weak D match, TRBD1 (5 bases). CDR1 and CDR2 from the germline V gene are SGHDN and FVKESK. This CDR3 region has 14 residues. V shed 1 base and J shed 4 bases, with 10 bases lying between them. CDR3 sequence (DNA): TGTGCCAGCAGCCAAGCAGGGTACCGCACTGAAGCTTTCTTT. This translates into CASSQAGYRTEAFF.

This chain connects TRBV27 to TRBJ1-4, with D hard to call. This CDR3 has 15 amino acids. V dropped 5 bases and J dropped 0 bases, with 10 bases sitting between them. From germline, CDR1 is MNHEY and CDR2 SMNVEV (reference sequence). CDR3 sequence reads: CASSPLEATNEKLFF. CDR3 DNA: TGTGCCAGCAGTCCCTTAGAGGCAACTAATGAAAAACTGTTTTTT.

The chain uses TRBV5-1 and TRBJ2-7; 8 bases are shared with TRBD1. This CDR3 contains 14 residues. Germline V gene data show CDR1 as SGHRS and CDR2 as YFSETQ. The V and J ends lost 3 bases and 2 bases, in that order; junction bases with no gene match: 4. The CDR3 bases are TGCGCCAGCAGCTCAGGGACAGGAACCTACGAGCAGTACTTC. It is translated as CASSSGTGTYEQYF. Filled out from reference TRBV5-1 and TRBJ2-7, the complete variable domain reads KAGVTQTPRYLIKTRGQQVTLSCSPISGHRSVSWYQQTPGQGLQFLFEYFSETQRNKGNFPGRFSGRQFSNSRSEMNVSTLELGDSALYLCASSSGTGTYEQYFGPGTRLTVT.

The chain recombines TRBV18 with TRBJ2-7; TRBD2 matches 8 bases. J was trimmed by 3 bases and V by 3 bases; bases with no gene match: 7. The CDR3 spans 15 residues. Per germline, CDR1 KGHSH and CDR2 LQKENI. Written as DNA, the CDR3 is TGTGCCAGCTCACCTACGTCGGGGGGGAACTACGAGCAGTACTTC. This gives the protein CASSPTSGGNYEQYF.

V and J are TRBV7-2 and TRBJ2-7; D unclear. This CDR3 spans 11 amino acids. Per the germline V gene, CDR1 is SGHTA and CDR2 is FQGNSA. The V end lost 1 base, the J end lost 5 bases, and 3 bases lay between the germline ends. The CDR3: CASSLVDEQYF. Written as DNA, the CDR3 is TGTGCCAGCAGCTTAGTCGACGAGCAGTACTTC.

The genes are TRBV9 and TRBJ1-3; D gene uncertain. The V gene's germline CDR1 is SGDLS and CDR2 YYNGEE. The CDR3 contains 16 residues. Trimming took 0 bases from V and 4 from J, leaving 14 bases between them. This chain's CDR3 is CASSVGPRVGGNTIYF. CDR3 nucleotide sequence: TGTGCCAGCAGCGTAGGACCCCGGGTCGGGGGAAACACCATATATTTT.

This clone appeared a single time. The chain carries TRBV27 and TRBJ1-6; TRBD1 matches 8 bases. The CDR3 has 17 residues. The trim removed 4 bases at V and 10 bases at J, leaving 15 bases unmatched. Germline assignment: CDR1 MNHEY and CDR2 SMNVEV (reference sequence). In DNA, the CDR3 is TGTGCCAGCAGTTCTCCCATTATCAGGGGGCGCAGGTCACCCCTCCACTTT. Amino acids: CASSSPIIRGRRSPLHF.

This chain connects TRBV19 to TRBJ2-2, with D unclear. CDR1 is LNHDA, CDR2 SQIVND, per germline (reference sequence). V was shortened by 7 bases and J by 9 bases, with 12 bases between the two germline ends. The CDR3 length is 12 residues. The CDR3 loop is CASMTPTRELFF. DNA of the CDR3: TGTGCCAGTATGACACCCACGAGGGAGCTGTTTTTT.

This chain joins TRBV5-6 and TRBJ2-1, with 7 nucleotides matching TRBD2. This CDR3 comprises 17 residues. Germline lookup yields CDR1 SGHDT and CDR2 YYEEEE. Trimming cost V 2 bases and J 8 bases; bases outside gene matches: 16. The CDR3 loop reads CASSFRIAGPVTDEQFF. CDR3 bases: TGTGCCAGCAGCTTCCGTATAGCGGGTCCAGTTACTGATGAGCAGTTCTTC.

The sample holds a few counts of this clone. The genes are TRBV18 and TRBJ2-1; 13 bases align to TRBD2. The CDR3 contains 17 residues. The germline V gene has CDR1 KGHSH and CDR2 LQKENI. V was clipped by 2 bases and J by 9 bases; unmatched bases: 10. For the CDR3, the DNA is TGTGCCAGCTCACCAAGGACTAGCGGGAGAAACGGTCTTGAGCAGTTCTTC. Translating it yields CASSPRTSGRNGLEQFF.

The chain uses TRBV24-1 and TRBJ2-2, with D possibly TRBD1 on 5 matching bases. The CDR3 is 16 residues long. V was trimmed by 1 base and J by 1 base, leaving 9 bases between them. Germline V lookup: CDR1 KGHDR, CDR2 SFDVKD. CDR3 DNA: TGTGCCACCAGTGATTTTTTCGGACAGAACACCGGGGAGCTGTTTTTT. Protein product: CATSDFFGQNTGELFF.

This chain connects TRBV5-4 to TRBJ2-3, with D maybe TRBD2 (5 bases). This CDR3 has 13 residues. The V end was cut by 0 bases, the J end by 8 bases, with 10 bases between. Germline values: CDR1 SGHNT, CDR2 YYREEE (reference sequence). CDR3 residues: CASSLGEFSTQYF. As DNA, the CDR3 is TGTGCCAGCAGCTTGGGGGAGTTCAGTACGCAGTATTTT.

This clone appeared many times. The rearrangement links TRBV5-4 to TRBJ2-7; 14 positions match TRBD2. J lost 4 bases, V lost 4 bases, and 13 bases had no gene match. The CDR3 runs to 18 residues. CDR1 SGHNT and CDR2 YYREEE come from the germline V gene (reference sequence). The CDR3: CASSDGLAGGHGRYEQYF. In DNA, the CDR3 is TGTGCCAGCAGCGACGGACTAGCGGGAGGTCATGGGAGGTACGAGCAGTACTTC.

There are a few counts of this clone. V and J are TRBV6-5 and TRBJ1-2, with D possibly being TRBD1 (5 bases). The V gene's germline CDR1 is MNHEY and CDR2 SVGAGI. With 5 bases removed from V and 8 bases from J, the gap between germline ends came to 21 bases. This CDR3 has 15 residues. This chain's CDR3 is CASSINPTNRFGYTF. CDR3 DNA: TGTGCCAGCAGTATAAACCCTACAAACAGGTTCGGCTACACCTTC.

This clone was observed a single time. The same CDR3 is also encoded by other DNA sequences in this sample. This rearrangement joins TRBV5-1 to TRBJ1-2, with 10 bases identical to TRBD1. CDR1 is SGHRS, CDR2 YFSETQ, per germline. CDR3 length equals 15 residues. V lost 3 bases and J lost 2; bases outside the gene matches: 4. The CDR3 bases are TGCGCCAGCAGCTGGACAGGGGGATCGAACTATGGCTACACCTTC. It yields the protein CASSWTGGSNYGYTF.

The gene calls are TRBV10-3 and TRBJ2-5; weak D call: TRBD2 (6 bases). The ends were cut back, 2 bases at V and 5 bases at J, with 15 bases in the middle. Germline lookup yields CDR1 ENHRY and CDR2 SYGVKD. This CDR3 region has 15 residues. CDR3 DNA: TGTGCCATCAGTGAGACAACGAGAGGGAGGGAGACCCAGTACTTC. It encodes CAISETTRGRETQYF.

The V and J genes are TRBV1 and TRBJ2-7; the D call TRBD1 from the table was never checked on the DNA. TRBV1 is tagged as a pseudogene. The CDR3 totals 13 residues. CDR3 sequence: CTSSGKGFYEQYF. The CDR3 DNA sequence: TGCACCAGCAGCGGAAAGGGGTTCTACGAGCAGTACTTC.

The V gene is TRBV29-1, the J gene TRBJ1-1; 10 bases fit TRBD1. CDR1 is SQVTM and CDR2 is ANQGSEA in the germline V gene. The CDR3 has 15 amino acids. Trimming at V came to 1 base and at J to 7 bases, leaving 9 bases not matched to a gene. CDR3 DNA: TGCAGCGTTGAAGGACGAGGACAGGGGGGCTTTGAAGCTTTCTTT. Translated, it gives CSVEGRGQGGFEAFF.

This chain connects TRBV7-9 to TRBJ2-2; 10 bases map to TRBD1. The CDR3 is made up of 15 amino acids. CDR1 and CDR2 from the germline V gene are SEHNR and FQNEAQ (reference sequence). Unmatched junction bases numbered 3, after V lost 5 bases and J lost 3 bases. CDR3 in DNA: TGTGCCAGCAGCCCCGGGACAGGGGACACCGGGGAGCTGTTTTTT. Translating gives CASSPGTGDTGELFF.